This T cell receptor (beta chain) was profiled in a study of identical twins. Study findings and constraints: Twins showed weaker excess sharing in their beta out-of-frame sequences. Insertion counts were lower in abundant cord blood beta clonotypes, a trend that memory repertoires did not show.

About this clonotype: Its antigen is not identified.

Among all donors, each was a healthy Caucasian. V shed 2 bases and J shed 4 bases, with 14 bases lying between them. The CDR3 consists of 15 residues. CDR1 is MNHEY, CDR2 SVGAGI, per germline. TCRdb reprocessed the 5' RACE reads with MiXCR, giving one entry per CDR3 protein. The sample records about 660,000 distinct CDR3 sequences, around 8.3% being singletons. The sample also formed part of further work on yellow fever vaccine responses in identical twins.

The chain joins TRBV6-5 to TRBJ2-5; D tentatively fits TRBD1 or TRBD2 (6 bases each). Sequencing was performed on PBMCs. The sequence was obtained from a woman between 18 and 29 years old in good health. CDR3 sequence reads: CASSYGRGPGETQYF. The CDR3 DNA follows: TGTGCCAGCAGTTACGGTCGGGGGCCGGGAGAGACCCAGTACTTC.